This TCR beta chain appears in the sequencing data of a study of blood T cell repertoires in COVID-19. V was cut by 1 base and J by 2 bases, with 19 bases left in between. Per germline, CDR1 SGHDT and CDR2 YYEEEE. The CDR3 is 18 amino acids. Produced via immunoSEQ multiplex PCR; TCRdb's table is partial and in-frame only. The sample has a few hundred thousand clones; approximately 80% are singletons. Sequencing was done on a sample of PBMCs or T cells enriched from blood (not recorded which). The clonotype was recovered from a woman aged 35 to 49 with acute COVID-19. The chain employs TRBV5-6 and TRBJ1-5; maybe TRBD1 (5 bases). CDR3 residues: CASSLLGARNPGNQPQHF. CDR3 DNA sequence: TGTGCCAGCAGCTTGCTAGGGGCGCGGAATCCGGGCAATCAGCCCCAGCATTTT.